A selection of T cell receptor beta chains follows, all from one sample in a study of TIL therapy for anti-PD-1-resistant metastatic lung cancer. Only in-frame clones appear in the TCRdb table, and some are missing; sequencing was by immunoSEQ multiplex PCR. The sample includes 52,000 or so clones, roughly four fifths seen only once; the top ten take just under 3%. Source: blood, taken at baseline. The receptor source for this set is a person between 30 and 79 years old with non-small cell lung cancer. Each CDR3 is given with its conserved first and last residue. D genes are given only for firm matches. Rows give clone size only sometimes, using once, few, many, or a class for an expanded clone.

DNA,CDR3,V,J,D,size
TGTGCCAGCAGCTCGCGCAGGGGGAGACGTGTGGCTTTCTTT,CASSSRRGRRVAFF,TRBV5-6,TRBJ1-1,TRBD1,.
TGTGCCAGCAGTGAGGTTAGCGGGGGGGCAGATACGCAGTATTTT,CASSEVSGGADTQYF,TRBV6-1,TRBJ2-3,TRBD2,once
TGTGCCAGCAGGGACCGGAACACCGGGGAGCTGTTTTTT,CASRDRNTGELFF,TRBV11-3,TRBJ2-2,.,few
TGTGCCAGCGGTCAGATGGGGGGGCAATTAGATACGCAGTATTTT,CASGQMGGQLDTQYF,TRBV11-2,TRBJ2-3,.,.
TGTGCCAGCAGCCCCGGGGTAGCGGGAGGATATGAGACCCAGTACTTC,CASSPGVAGGYETQYF,TRBV5-5,TRBJ2-5,TRBD2,.
TGCGCCAGCAGCTTCACCATGAACACTGAAGCTTTCTTT,CASSFTMNTEAFF,TRBV5-1,TRBJ1-1,.,.
TGTGCCAGCAGCCCGAGGGCGCAGGGAATTATCTATGGCTACACCTTC,CASSPRAQGIIYGYTF,TRBV7-9,TRBJ1-2,.,few
TGTGCCAGCAGCTTAGACAGAAAAAACATTCAGTACTTC,CASSLDRKNIQYF,TRBV5-6,TRBJ2-4,.,.
TGTGCCAGCAGCCAAGATCAGGGGGGGAATGAGCAGTTCTTC,CASSQDQGGNEQFF,TRBV14,TRBJ2-1,.,.
TGTGCCACCAGTGAACCCAGACAGGGCCAAGAGACCCAGTACTTC,CATSEPRQGQETQYF,TRBV24-1,TRBJ2-5,TRBD1,.
TGTGCCAGCAGTTACTCGCGAAGGGGCCGGGAAAAACTGTTTTTT,CASSYSRRGREKLFF,TRBV6-5,TRBJ1-4,.,once
TGTGCCAGCAGCTTAGGGAGACTAGCGCACTCCTACGAGCAGTACTTC,CASSLGRLAHSYEQYF,TRBV7-8,TRBJ2-7,TRBD2,.
TGTGCCTGGGACACAGGACAGGCAGGGCTTCAGCCCCAGCATTTT,CAWDTGQAGLQPQHF,TRBV30,TRBJ1-5,TRBD1,few
TGCAGCGTTCGGGACTTCGGCAAAAACATTCAGTACTTC,CSVRDFGKNIQYF,TRBV29-1,TRBJ2-4,.,once
TGTGCCAGCAGCCCGCAACGGTGGAGCTCCTACGAGCAGTACTTC,CASSPQRWSSYEQYF,TRBV11-2,TRBJ2-7,.,.
TGTGCCAGCGGATCGGGGGGCGGGAATGAAAAACTGTTTTTT,CASGSGGGNEKLFF,TRBV3-1/TRBV3-2,TRBJ1-4,.,.
TGCGCCAGCAGCTTCGACAGGGGAAGCACAGATACGCAGTATTTT,CASSFDRGSTDTQYF,TRBV5-1,TRBJ2-3,TRBD1,.
TGTGCCAGCAGGGGACAGGGAGAAGATACGCAGTATTTT,CASRGQGEDTQYF,TRBV2,TRBJ2-3,TRBD1,.
TGTGCCAGTAGTATTCTACAGTCGGACCGACCCCAGCATTTT,CASSILQSDRPQHF,TRBV19,TRBJ1-5,.,.
TGTGCCAGCAGCTACTTAGACAGGGACGCGTACGAGCAGTACTTC,CASSYLDRDAYEQYF,TRBV5-8,TRBJ2-7,TRBD1,.
TGTGCCAGCAGCCCGACAGGCACCGGGGAGCTGTTTTTT,CASSPTGTGELFF,TRBV3-1/TRBV3-2,TRBJ2-2,.,.
TGTGCCAGCAGCTTAGGCGGCTACTCCTACGAGCAGTACTTC,CASSLGGYSYEQYF,TRBV11-2,TRBJ2-7,.,.
TGTGCCAGCAGCTTAGCGGGGAACACCGGGGAGCTGTTTTTT,CASSLAGNTGELFF,TRBV7-9,TRBJ2-2,.,.
TGTGCCAGCAGTGCGGGACATTATTATCAGCCCCAGCATTTT,CASSAGHYYQPQHF,TRBV6-2/TRBV6-3,TRBJ1-5,.,few
TGTGCCAGCAGCTCAGCAGGAGGGGGAGGGTCCCAGCATTTT,CASSSAGGGGSQHF,TRBV7-2,TRBJ1-5,.,.
TGTGCCAGCAGTTTAGGTCGGACAGGATTTACCGGGGAGCTGTTTTTT,CASSLGRTGFTGELFF,TRBV27,TRBJ2-2,TRBD1,.
TGTGCCAGCAGCCTGAGCGGGGTGGGAAACATTCAGTACTTC,CASSLSGVGNIQYF,TRBV5-6,TRBJ2-4,TRBD2,.
TGTGCCTTGACTAGCGGGGGGATGGTAGATACGCAGTATTTT,CALTSGGMVDTQYF,TRBV30,TRBJ2-3,TRBD2,.
TGTGCCAGTAGTATATTAGGGAGCTCCTACAATGAGCAGTTCTTC,CASSILGSSYNEQFF,TRBV19,TRBJ2-1,.,.
TGTGCCAGCTGGGACTGGGGGCGGAGTAACCACGAGCAGTACTTC,CASWDWGRSNHEQYF,TRBV6-5,TRBJ2-7,.,.
TGCAGCTCGGAGGAACGGGGTGGCTACACCTTC,CSSEERGGYTF,TRBV29-1,TRBJ1-2,.,.
TGTGCCTGGAATTCAGCGGGACTAGTCTACAATGAGCAGTTCTTC,CAWNSAGLVYNEQFF,TRBV30,TRBJ2-1,TRBD2,.
TGTGCCAGCAGTTGGGGGGGACAGGTTAATGAAAAACTGTTTTTT,CASSWGGQVNEKLFF,TRBV6-6,TRBJ1-4,TRBD1,.
TGTGCCAGCAGCTACCCCCCAGGCTACGAGCAGTACTTC,CASSYPPGYEQYF,TRBV11-2,TRBJ2-7,.,once
TGTGCCAGCAGCCGCCTTCTAGGACAGTCGAATGAAAAACTGTTTTTT,CASSRLLGQSNEKLFF,TRBV7-9,TRBJ1-4,.,.
TGCAGTGCTAGTAGGACATATAACACCGGGGAGCTGTTTTTT,CSASRTYNTGELFF,TRBV20-1,TRBJ2-2,.,.
TGCGCCAGCAGCCAAGGGGGGGAAGGGGCTAACTATGGCTACACCTTC,CASSQGGEGANYGYTF,TRBV4-1,TRBJ1-2,.,.
TGTGCCAGCTCACCCGCGGTTGGGGCAGATACGCAGTATTTT,CASSPAVGADTQYF,TRBV18,TRBJ2-3,.,.
TGTGCCAGCAGTTTGACAGGGGTCTGGGGGGCCAACGTCCTGACTTTC,CASSLTGVWGANVLTF,TRBV6-2/TRBV6-3,TRBJ2-6,TRBD1,.
TGTGCCAGCAGCCCGGGACTAGCGAACACCGGGGAGCTGTTTTTT,CASSPGLANTGELFF,TRBV28,TRBJ2-2,TRBD2,.
TGTGCCAGCAGCCCTAGCGTCCAGCGTCAGACCCAGTACTTC,CASSPSVQRQTQYF,TRBV9,TRBJ2-5,.,.
TGTGCCAGTAACGTAGCGATGGGGTCTGAAGCTTTCTTT,CASNVAMGSEAFF,TRBV19,TRBJ1-1,.,.
TGTGCCAGCAGGACAGGGGGCAATCAGCCCCAGCATTTT,CASRTGGNQPQHF,TRBV28,TRBJ1-5,TRBD1,.